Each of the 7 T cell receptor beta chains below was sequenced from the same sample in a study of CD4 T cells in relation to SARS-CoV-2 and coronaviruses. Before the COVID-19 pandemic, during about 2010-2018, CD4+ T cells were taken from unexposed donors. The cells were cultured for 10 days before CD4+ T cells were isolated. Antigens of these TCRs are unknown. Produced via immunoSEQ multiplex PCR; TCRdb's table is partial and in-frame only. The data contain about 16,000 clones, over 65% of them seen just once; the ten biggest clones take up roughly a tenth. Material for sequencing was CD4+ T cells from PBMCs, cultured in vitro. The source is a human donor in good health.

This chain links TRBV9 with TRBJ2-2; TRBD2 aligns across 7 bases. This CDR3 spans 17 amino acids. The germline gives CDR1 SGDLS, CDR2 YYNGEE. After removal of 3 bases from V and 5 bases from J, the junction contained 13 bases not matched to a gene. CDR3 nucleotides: TGTGCCAGCAGCGGAGGAAGGGAGGGCTTCCAAACCGGGGAGCTGTTTTTT. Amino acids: CASSGGREGFQTGELFF.

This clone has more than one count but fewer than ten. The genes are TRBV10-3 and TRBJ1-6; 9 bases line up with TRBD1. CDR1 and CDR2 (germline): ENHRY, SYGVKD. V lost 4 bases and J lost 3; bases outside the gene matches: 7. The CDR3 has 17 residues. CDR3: CAISVLGQGDYNSPLHF. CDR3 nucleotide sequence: TGTGCCATCAGTGTTCTGGGACAGGGAGACTATAATTCACCCCTCCACTTT.

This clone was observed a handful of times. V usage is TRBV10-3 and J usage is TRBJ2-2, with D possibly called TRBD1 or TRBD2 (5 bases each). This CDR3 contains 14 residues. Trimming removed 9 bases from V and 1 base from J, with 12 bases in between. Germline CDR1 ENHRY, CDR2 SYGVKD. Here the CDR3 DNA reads TGTGCCATAACCGGGACCTTGAACACCGGGGAGCTGTTTTTT. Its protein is CAITGTLNTGELFF.

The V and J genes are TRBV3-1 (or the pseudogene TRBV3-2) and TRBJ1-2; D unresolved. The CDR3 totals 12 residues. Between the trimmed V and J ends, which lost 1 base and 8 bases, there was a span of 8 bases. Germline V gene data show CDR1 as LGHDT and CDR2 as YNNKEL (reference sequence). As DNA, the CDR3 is TGTGCCAGCAGCCAAGGTTCTCGGGGCTACACCTTC. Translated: CASSQGSRGYTF.

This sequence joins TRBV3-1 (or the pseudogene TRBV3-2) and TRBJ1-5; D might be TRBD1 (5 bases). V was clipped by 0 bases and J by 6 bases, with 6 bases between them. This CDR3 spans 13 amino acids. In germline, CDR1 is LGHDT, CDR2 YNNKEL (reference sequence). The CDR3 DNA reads TGTGCCAGCAGCCAAGACAGGGCTCAGCCCCAGCATTTT. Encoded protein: CASSQDRAQPQHF.

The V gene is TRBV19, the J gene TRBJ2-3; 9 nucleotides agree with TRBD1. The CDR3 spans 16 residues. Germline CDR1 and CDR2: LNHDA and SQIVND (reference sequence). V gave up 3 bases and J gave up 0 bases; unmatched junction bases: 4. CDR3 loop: CASSIVGQGSTDTQYF. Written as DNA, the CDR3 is TGTGCCAGTAGTATCGTTGGACAGGGGAGCACAGATACGCAGTATTTT.

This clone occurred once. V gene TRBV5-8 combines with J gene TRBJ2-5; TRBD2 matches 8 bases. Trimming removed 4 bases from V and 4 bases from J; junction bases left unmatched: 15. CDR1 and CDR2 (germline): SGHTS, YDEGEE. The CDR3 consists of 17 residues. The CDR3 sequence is CASSPGLAGGFGETQYF. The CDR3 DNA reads TGTGCCAGCAGCCCAGGACTAGCAGGAGGTTTTGGAGAGACCCAGTACTTC. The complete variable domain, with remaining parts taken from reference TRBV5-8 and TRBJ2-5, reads EAGVTQSPTHLIKTRGQQATLRCSPISGHTSVYWYQQALGLGLQFLLWYDEGEERNRGNFPPRFSGRQFPNYSSELNVNALELEDSALYLCASSPGLAGGFGETQYFGPGTRLLVL.